The following is a T cell receptor beta chain sequence with its context. The sample contains more than one DNA sequence encoding this CDR3. This sample stems from a study of cytomegalovirus exposure and HLA in healthy donors. The germline CDR1 and CDR2 sequences are GTSNPN and SVGIG (reference sequence). The CDR3 has 13 residues. Trimming stripped 0 bases from V and 3 bases from J, with 6 bases between. Both 60 Vbeta primers and 13 Jbeta primers went into the PCR. Assay used: immunoSEQ multiplex PCR; TCRdb lists only in-frame clones, some missing. The table includes around 110,000 clones, approximately 79% detected once.

The gene calls are TRBV30 and TRBJ1-3; D unresolved. The source is a woman in her thirties or forties in good health and CMV-seropositive. The sequenced sample was PBMCs. The CDR3 region is CAWSVGVGNTIYF. The CDR3 bases are TGTGCCTGGAGTGTCGGGGTTGGAAACACCATATATTTT.